Included here is one T cell receptor beta chain sequence, with context. Its binding antigen is unknown. Base qualities are not recorded, but no much larger clone differs from it by a single base. These data are taken from a study of cytomegalovirus exposure and HLA in healthy donors (dated by TCRdb to the late 2010s). For the wider study: In an earlier analysis of under 750 of the donors, around 290 Gb of sequence data and roughly 100 million unique TCR beta sequences from 150 million to 200 million T cells were reported. An early release that covered several hundred HLA-typed donors contained approximately 300 gigabases of sequencing data and 85 million to 100 million unique TCR sequences. Of the approximately 370 genotyped donors, 65% to 90% were placed in the genetic ancestry cluster associated with self-reported Caucasian donors. The study was designed to test whether signatures of past pathogen exposure could be identified by cataloging public T cell receptors. The study profiled the T cell repertoires of 500 to 800 subjects by immunosequencing and related them to cytomegalovirus serostatus. Besides the first cohort of roughly 640 subjects, a separate validation cohort made up of over 95 different subjects was used. To predict cytomegalovirus infection status, the study combined high-throughput TCR immunosequencing, statistical association of individual TCRs with disease status, and machine learning. A later analysis re-examined previously published TCR beta repertoires from more than 550 donors and added high-resolution HLA genotyping to investigate patterns of TCR occurrence. Rather than drawing on any new phenotypic data, the later analysis identified candidate immune exposures from TCR beta sequences and the way those sequences occurred across donors. To decide whether each TCR beta V gene segment behaved as functional or pseudogenic, an earlier analysis of approximately 620 of the donors relied on high-throughput TCR beta sequencing. Alongside the repertoire data, information on donor age, sex, ethnicity and CMV serostatus was compiled. A later genetic analysis used genome-wide SNP genotypes for 398 of the 666 donors, treating that subset as a discovery cohort. All discovery cohort repertoires had been generated using a single sequencing platform. Both class I and class II loci were covered by HLA typing, at four-digit resolution. The number of typed donors differed by locus: about 629-630 for A, B, C, DRB1 and DQB1; 500 to 550 for DQA1; around 610 for DPA1; and roughly 490 for DPB1. About 5 DR-DQ haplotypes were handled as single units for association and clustering, since linkage in the cohort was strong. Across around 400 genotyped donors of the cohort, an average of approximately 240,000 unique TCR beta nucleotide sequences per donor were sequenced, and around 19% of those sequences were non-productive. Summary of the overall study and its limitations: In a later analysis, TCR association rates were found to vary across HLA loci, with the most associated TCRs seen for DRB1 alleles and the fewest for HLA-C alleles. The only immune exposure information available for the cohort was CMV serostatus. The study gave a list of some 150 TCR beta chains associated with cytomegalovirus. In a later analysis, several top co-occurrence clusters were reported to appear linked to parvovirus B19, influenza, CMV and Epstein-Barr virus. An association between a missense DCLRE1C variant and V-gene and J-gene trimming of TCR beta chains was found in a later genetic analysis and replicated in an independent cohort. Correlated functional status among segregating V segments might reflect linkage disequilibrium, but an unknown experimental factor could not be ruled out. A group of highly shared sequence variants was considered likely to be a technical artifact of the sequencing pipeline. According to a later analysis, most CMV-associated TCR beta chains appeared to be HLA-restricted, and the HLA associations seemed to be driven largely by CMV exposure. The classifier was reported to diagnose cytomegalovirus status with high specificity and sensitivity in both the original and validation cohorts. When HLA alleles, especially DR and DQ, strongly co-occurred, TCR associations were difficult to assign to individual alleles. The authors suggested that the approach could potentially be extended to other disease states and immunological phenotypes. Some IMGT-functional V segments, including TRBV6-2 and TRBV6-3, could not be distinguished by the 87-base-pair reads and were therefore excluded. In vitro tests confirmed that three of the cytomegalovirus-associated TCR beta chains recognize cytomegalovirus antigens. Broadly in line with IMGT annotations, most TCR beta V segments showed up in productive rearrangements about 87% or about 30% of the time in an earlier analysis of several hundred of the donors. According to a later genetic analysis, donors in an Asian-associated ancestry cluster had fewer N-insertions in productive TCRs than the approximately 700-donor mean. At a false discovery rate of 0.05, a later analysis linked under 20,000 TCR beta sequences to specific HLA alleles. HLA typing was unavailable for some donors at each locus, so association tests used only the typed subset. Presence/absence analyses assumed roughly uniform sequencing depth across donors, an assumption that may not hold. Seventeen rarely observed V segments, including chromosome 9 orphons, were excluded from the earlier analysis of several hundred of the donors because counts were too low. The cohort was sequenced for TCR beta chains only, and without alpha or paired-chain data the features that could be detected were limited. While some public TCRs were present in many individuals, most TCR sequences turned up only very rarely across donors. Compared with equally common non-associated chains, HLA-associated TCR beta chains in a later analysis were more clonally expanded and had lower generation probabilities. A further reported finding was that TCR beta sequences accurately predicted the HLA-A and HLA-B alleles for most subjects in the first cohort.

Library preparation was by the immunoSEQ multiplex PCR assay. For the multiplex PCR, a mixture combining 60 forward primers for TCR Vbeta segments and 13 reverse primers for TCR Jbeta segments was used. Amplification of the CDR3 region of rearranged TCR beta genes was performed with a multiplex PCR assay on genomic DNA. The amplified TCR beta libraries were sequenced on the Illumina HiSeq System as 87-base-pair reads. Regarding the original processing steps: Across the 600 to 700 repertoires, a later analysis counted 78 million or so unique TCR beta chains, 9.5 million to 12 million of which were shared by at least two donors. Raw reads were error-corrected and collapsed into unique sequences with a nearest-neighbor algorithm that merged closely related sequences to remove PCR and sequencing errors. CDR3 sequences were aligned to IMGT reference sequences to assign V, D and J gene segments. For a sequence to be retained, a match of at least six nucleotides was required to both a V gene segment and a J gene segment. A rearrangement counted as productive if the CDR3 had no stop codons and remained in frame with V and J, and every other rearrangement counted as non-productive. Following IMGT convention, CDR3 was defined as the stretch from the second conserved V-encoded cysteine to the conserved J-encoded phenylalanine. The earlier analysis of 500 to 650 of the donors excluded any sequence lacking an unambiguous match to a single V gene segment. In an earlier analysis of almost 600 of the donors, a V segment was called functional when productive rearrangements were above 56.7%, and segregating when the standard deviation between donors exceeded 5%. A statistical classification framework was developed to diagnose cytomegalovirus status using the catalog of TCR beta chain sequences. In a later analysis, TCR nucleotide sequences were compared against IMGT/GENE-DB human TR gene sequences so that V and J genes could be assigned. The TCRdist pipeline was used in a later analysis to assign CDR3 sequences and most-parsimonious VDJ recombination scenarios. In a later analysis, every TCR beta chain was defined by the combination of its CDR3 amino acid sequence and its V-gene family, and reads without a unique V-gene family were dropped. A later analysis removed 550 to 700 highly shared, low-generation-probability nucleotide sequences to deal with suspected cross-contamination and a sequencing artifact. A later analysis calculated a clonal expansion index for each public chain from normalized within-repertoire ranks of inferred template counts. A later analysis computed generation probabilities with a VDJ recombination model fitted to out-of-frame rearrangements, and checked the results against IGoR. In a later analysis, TCR-TCR, TCR-HLA and TCR-CMV co-occurrence was scored with hypergeometric tests, and a repertoire-size bias correction was applied to TCR pairs. A later analysis estimated false discovery rates by permuting HLA or CMV assignments 20 times. In a later analysis, co-occurring TCRs were grouped using DBSCAN, with TCRdist sequence similarity added in when clustering inside HLA-allele-positive subsets. Co-occurrence clustering excluded repertoires with fewer than 30,000 or more than 120,000 public chains, plus five with anomalous nucleotide sharing. This is the immuneACCESS table as TCRdb keeps it, with only in-frame sequences that have V and J called. A part of the clones is gone; compared with another copy, unresolved V genes explain less than half, and the rest is unexplained. D and trimming were read from the DNA, whereas the V and J calls and clone size are those reported in that table. Within this sample are about 180,000 clones, with more than 75% of them counted one time only. Of the sample, 2.5% falls within the top ten clones.

The cohort comprised 710 or so healthy bone marrow donors. Cohort members were all nominally healthy when sampled, although unrecorded immune exposures were likely present. The donor tested CMV seropositive, placing the donor among the approximately 290 seropositive members of the cohort. Every donor gave a peripheral blood sample, and the peripheral blood mononuclear cells from that sample were used for TCR beta sequencing. Genomic DNA was extracted from the blood cell samples with the Qiagen DNeasy Blood Extraction Kit. The cysteine opens and the phenylalanine closes a CDR3 of 11 amino acids. Only CDR3 DNA remains: 33 bases, in frame from the first base. At the junction V is shortened by 6 bases and J by 7 bases, with 9 bases in between. According to the germline V gene (reference sequence), CDR1 reads MNHNY and CDR2 reads SVGAGI.

The chain couples TRBV6-6 to TRBJ1-1, and the D gene may be TRBD1, 5 bases matching. Input material: PBMCs. This receptor was identified in a woman aged 30 to 39 in good health and CMV-seropositive. The encoded CDR3 is CASSQGVEAFF. Read as DNA, the sequence is TGTGCCAGCAGCCAAGGGGTTGAAGCTTTCTTT.